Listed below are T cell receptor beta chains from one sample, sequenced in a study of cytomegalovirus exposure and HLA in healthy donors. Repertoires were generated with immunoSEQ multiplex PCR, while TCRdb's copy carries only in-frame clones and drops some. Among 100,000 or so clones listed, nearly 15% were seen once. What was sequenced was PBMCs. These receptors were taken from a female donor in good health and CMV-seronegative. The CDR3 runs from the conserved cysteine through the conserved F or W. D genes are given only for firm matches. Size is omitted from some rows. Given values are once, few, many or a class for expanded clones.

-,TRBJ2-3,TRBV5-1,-,TGCGCCAGCAGCTTAGCCGCTGAAGGTAGCGCGAAGTATTTT,CASSLAAEGSAKYF
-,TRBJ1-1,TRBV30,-,TGTGCCTGGAGTAGACATGTAAACATGAACACTGAAGCTTTCTTT,CAWSRHVNMNTEAFF
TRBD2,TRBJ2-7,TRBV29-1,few,TGCAGCGTTCATATTCCGGGACTAGCGACCGTCTACGAGCAGTACTTC,CSVHIPGLATVYEQYF
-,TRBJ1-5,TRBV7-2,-,TGTGCCAGCAGCTCAGAGGGAGGTCAGCCCCAGCATTTT,CASSSEGGQPQHF
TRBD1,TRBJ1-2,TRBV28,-,TGTGCCAGCAGTTCCGACAGGGTATATGGCTACACCTTC,CASSSDRVYGYTF
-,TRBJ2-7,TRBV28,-,TGTGCCAGCAGTTTAGGAGGGAACGAGCAGTACTTC,CASSLGGNEQYF
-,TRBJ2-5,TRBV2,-,TGTGCCAGCGGGGGGGGCGGAGAGACCCAGTACTTC,CASGGGGETQYF
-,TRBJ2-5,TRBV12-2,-,TGTGCAAGTCGCCAAATGGAGGGATGGGAGACCCAGTACTTC,CASRQMEGWETQYF
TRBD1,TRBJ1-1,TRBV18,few,TGTGCCAGCTCCCTACAGGGGCAAACTGAAGCTTTCTTT,CASSLQGQTEAFF
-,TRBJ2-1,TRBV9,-,TGTGCCAGCAGCCTCCTCGACAGGTACAATGAGCAGTTCTTC,CASSLLDRYNEQFF
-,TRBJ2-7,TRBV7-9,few,TGTGCCAGCCTCAATGCCGGGTCTGAGCAGTACTTC,CASLNAGSEQYF
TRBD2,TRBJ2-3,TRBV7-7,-,TGTGCTAGCAGCGCCCGACTAGCGGGGGGTTCGGATACGCAGTATTTT,CASSARLAGGSDTQYF
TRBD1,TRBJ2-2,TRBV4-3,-,TGCGCCAGCAGCCAAGTCGGGACAGGGTATGACACCGGGGAGCTGTTTTTT,CASSQVGTGYDTGELFF
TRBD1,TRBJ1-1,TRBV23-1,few,TGCGCCTTAAAGGGACCTAGGGGGCCCACTGAAGCTTTCTTT,CALKGPRGPTEAFF
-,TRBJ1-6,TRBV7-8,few,TGTGCCAGCAGCGAGCCTCAGGGAAGGTACTCACCCCTCCACTTT,CASSEPQGRYSPLHF
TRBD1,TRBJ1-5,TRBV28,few,TGTGCCAGCAGTTCCCGGCAGGGGGCAAGCAATCAGCCCCAGCATTTT,CASSSRQGASNQPQHF
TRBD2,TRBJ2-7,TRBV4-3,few,TGCGCCAGCAGCCAAGAGCTAGCCTCTAGCGGCTCCTACGAGCAGTACTTC,CASSQELASSGSYEQYF
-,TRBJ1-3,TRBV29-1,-,TGCAGCGTTGAAGATAGATCGAGCCCTGGAAACACCATATATTTT,CSVEDRSSPGNTIYF
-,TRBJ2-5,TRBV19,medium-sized,TGTGCCAGTCGACAGGCGGGAGAGACCCAGTACTTC,CASRQAGETQYF
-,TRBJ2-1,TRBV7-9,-,TGTGCCAGCAGCGCGGGGACAGCCGACAATGAGCAGTTCTTC,CASSAGTADNEQFF
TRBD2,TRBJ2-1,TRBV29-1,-,TGCAGCGTGGGGACTAGCGGGATCTCCTACAATGAGCAGTTCTTC,CSVGTSGISYNEQFF
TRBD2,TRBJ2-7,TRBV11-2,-,TGTGCCAGCAGTCCCCAGACTAGCGGGGGGCCGGACTCCTACGAGCAGTACTTC,CASSPQTSGGPDSYEQYF